This T cell receptor beta chain was sequenced for a study of blood T cell repertoires in COVID-19. Study-level background: Italy, Spain and the United States were the sources of the convalescent and acute COVID-19 samples. Sample material is recorded as cDNA or gDNA derived from T cells, B-cell-depleted T cells, or PBMCs.

The authors' processing: Using reference gene primer amplification, nucleated cell counts were estimated. Produced via immunoSEQ multiplex PCR; TCRdb's table is partial and in-frame only. V, J and clone size were drawn from that table, and D and trimming were deduced from the DNA. The sample carries tens of thousands of clones, over 65% recorded once. This clonotype was obtained from a man older than 75 with COVID-19, enrolled during active disease. The sequenced material came from peripheral blood.

The CDR3 protein is CASSPVPDRVTDTQYF. The CDR3 nucleotides read TGTGCCAGCAGCCCCGTTCCGGACAGGGTAACAGATACGCAGTATTTT. The chain uses TRBV7-3 and TRBJ2-3; 8 bases are shared with TRBD1. V was pared by 5 bases and J by 3 bases, with 10 bases of the junction left unmatched. Germline CDR1 reads SGHTA; CDR2 reads FQGTGA. This CDR3 contains 16 residues.